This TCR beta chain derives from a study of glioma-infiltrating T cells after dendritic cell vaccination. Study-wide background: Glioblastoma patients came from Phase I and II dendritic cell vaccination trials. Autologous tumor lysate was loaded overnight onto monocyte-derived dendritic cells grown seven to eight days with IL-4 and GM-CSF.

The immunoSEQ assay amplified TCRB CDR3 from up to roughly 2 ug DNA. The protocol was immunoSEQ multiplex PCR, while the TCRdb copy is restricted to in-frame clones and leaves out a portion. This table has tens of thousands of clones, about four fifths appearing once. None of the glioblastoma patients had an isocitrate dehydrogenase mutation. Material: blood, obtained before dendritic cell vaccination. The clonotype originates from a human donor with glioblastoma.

The CDR3 is CASSVGGPSIGNTEAFF. CDR3 nucleotide sequence: TGTGCCAGCAGCGTAGGGGGGCCAAGTATAGGGAACACTGAAGCTTTCTTT. The V gene is TRBV9, the J gene TRBJ1-1; perhaps TRBD1 as D (6 bases). The CDR3 extends over 17 amino acids. Germline V gene lookup returns CDR1 SGDLS and CDR2 YYNGEE. The V end lost 0 bases, the J end lost 1 base, and 16 bases lay between the germline ends.